Only a few counts were recorded for the clone carrying this T cell receptor (beta chain). Its specificity is not known. The data stem from a study of beta chain features in type 1 diabetes. Points from the study as a whole: Shorter TCRB CDR3s, moderately but significantly so, marked every one of the four CD4+ subsets in Type 1 diabetes patients. A greater similarity of naive, central memory and Treg TCRB repertoires was seen among patients than among healthy donors.

The junction had 7 bases not matched to a gene; V was cut back by 4 bases and J by 1 base. Germline-derived CDR1 and CDR2 are ENHRY and SYGVKD. CDR3 length equals 19 residues. TCRB transcripts that were expressed got sequenced, as all of the isolated RNA had been reverse transcribed. Around 3.57 million reads was the average for naive, central memory and regulatory T cell samples. The repertoire was sequenced with immunoSEQ multiplex PCR; TCRdb's copy has only in-frame clones and lacks some. The data show about 660,000 clones, around an eighth seen once. Markers CD45RO/CCR7/CD25/CD127/CD95/CD27 served to sort CD4+ naive, central memory, regulatory and stem cell-like memory cells.

This chain connects TRBV10-3 to TRBJ2-2; 15 nucleotides match TRBD2. Sequenced input: naive CD4+ T cells from blood. This receptor was identified in a man aged 18 to 35 with type 1 diabetes. The CDR3 DNA reads TGTGCCATCAGTGCAACGTCGGGACTAGCGGGAGGGAACACCGGGGAGCTGTTTTTT. Translation gives CAISATSGLAGGNTGELFF.